The next 5 T cell receptor beta chains were all read from a single sample in a study of cytomegalovirus exposure and HLA in healthy donors. The PCR was carried out with 60 Vbeta primers and 13 Jbeta primers. Assay: immunoSEQ multiplex PCR; the TCRdb copy retains only in-frame clones and omits some. The sample contains fewer than 200,000 clones, roughly 80% of which appear only once. Sequenced sample: PBMCs. These receptors came from a human donor in good health.

This chain connects TRBV19 to TRBJ1-1; the match to TRBD1 covers 7 bases. CDR1 is LNHDA and CDR2 is SQIVND in the germline V gene (reference sequence). Trimming removed 6 bases from V and 11 bases from J; junction bases left unmatched: 15. The CDR3 extends over 14 amino acids. The CDR3 nucleotides read TGTGCCAGTAGCCCTCATGGGACAGTGAGCGAGGCTTTCTTT. It codes for CASSPHGTVSEAFF.

This chain's CDR3 is CASSYGTGSVYEQYF. The CDR3 region has the DNA TGTGCCAGCAGTTACGGGACAGGGAGTGTCTACGAGCAGTACTTC. V usage is TRBV2 and J usage is TRBJ2-7; 9 nucleotides match TRBD1. The CDR3 runs 15 residues. Germline CDR1 and CDR2: SNHLY and FYNNEI. The ends lost 5 bases at V and 3 bases at J; junction bases unmatched: 8.

The rearrangement joins TRBV10-3 to TRBJ2-7, with 11 bases that match TRBD2. This CDR3 is 12 amino acids long. Germline values: CDR1 ENHRY, CDR2 SYGVKD. V shed 7 bases, J shed 7 bases, and the junction held 3 bases outside the gene matches. The CDR3 reads CAITGTSGEQYF. The CDR3 region has the DNA TGTGCCATCACCGGGACTAGCGGTGAGCAGTACTTC.

This chain connects TRBV11-2 to TRBJ2-7; D is undetermined. The germline V and J ends were trimmed by 1 base and 5 bases, with 9 bases remaining between them. The CDR3 totals 13 residues. Per germline, CDR1 SGHAT and CDR2 FQNNGV. CDR3 residues: CASSLAGSDEQYF. The CDR3 nucleotides read TGTGCCAGCAGCTTAGCCGGTTCTGACGAGCAGTACTTC.

The chain combines TRBV7-2 with TRBJ1-1; 7 nucleotides line up with TRBD1. Germline loops: CDR1 SGHTA, CDR2 FQGNSA. The CDR3 length is 14 residues. V shed 2 bases, J shed 1 base, and the junction held 1 base outside the gene matches. The CDR3 DNA reads as TGTGCCAGCAGCTTACGACAGGGGAACACTGAAGCTTTCTTT. It encodes CASSLRQGNTEAFF.